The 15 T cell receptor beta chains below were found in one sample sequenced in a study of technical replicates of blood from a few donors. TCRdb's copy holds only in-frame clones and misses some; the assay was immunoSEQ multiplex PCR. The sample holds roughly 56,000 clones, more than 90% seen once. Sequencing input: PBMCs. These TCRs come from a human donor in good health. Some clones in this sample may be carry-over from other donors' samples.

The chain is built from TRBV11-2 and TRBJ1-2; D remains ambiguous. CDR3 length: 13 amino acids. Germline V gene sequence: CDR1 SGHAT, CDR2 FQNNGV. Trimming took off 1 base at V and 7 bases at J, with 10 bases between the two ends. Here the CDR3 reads CASSLGPGSGYTF. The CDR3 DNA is TGTGCCAGCAGCTTAGGGCCTGGCAGTGGCTACACCTTC.

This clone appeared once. CDR3 nucleotides: TGTGCCAGCAGCTTAGGCCGGGACAGGGACAATCAGCCCCAGCATTTT. Its translation is CASSLGRDRDNQPQHF. This rearrangement joins TRBV7-8 to TRBJ1-5, with 9 nucleotides matching TRBD1. Trimming removed 1 base from V and 3 bases from J; junction bases left unmatched: 4. This CDR3 is built from 16 residues. Germline V lookup: CDR1 SGHVS, CDR2 FQNEAQ.

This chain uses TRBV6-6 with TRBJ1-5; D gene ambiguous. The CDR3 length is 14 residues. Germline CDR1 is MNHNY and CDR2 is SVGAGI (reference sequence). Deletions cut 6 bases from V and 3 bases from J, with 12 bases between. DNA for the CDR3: TGTGCCAGCAGAGCCCCGGAGCACAATCAGCCCCAGCATTTT. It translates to CASRAPEHNQPQHF.

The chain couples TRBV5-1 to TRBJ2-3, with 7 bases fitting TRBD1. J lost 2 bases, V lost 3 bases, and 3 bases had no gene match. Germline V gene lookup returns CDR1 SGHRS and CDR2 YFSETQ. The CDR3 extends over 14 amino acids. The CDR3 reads CASSSQGVTDTQYF. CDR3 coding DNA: TGCGCCAGCAGCTCCCAGGGGGTCACAGATACGCAGTATTTT.

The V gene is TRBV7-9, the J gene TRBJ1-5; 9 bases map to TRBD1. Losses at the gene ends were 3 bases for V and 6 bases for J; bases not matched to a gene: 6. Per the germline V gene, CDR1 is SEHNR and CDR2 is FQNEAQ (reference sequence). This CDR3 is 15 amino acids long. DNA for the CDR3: TGTGCCAGCAGCTTCGAAGGACAGGGGAGTCAGCCCCAGCATTTT. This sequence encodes CASSFEGQGSQPQHF.

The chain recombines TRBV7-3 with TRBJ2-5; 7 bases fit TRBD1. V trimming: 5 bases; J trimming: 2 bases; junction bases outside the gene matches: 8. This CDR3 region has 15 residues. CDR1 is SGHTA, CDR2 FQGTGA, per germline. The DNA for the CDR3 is TGTGCCAGCAGCCCGACAGGACAGGCTCAAGAGACCCAGTACTTC. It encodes CASSPTGQAQETQYF.

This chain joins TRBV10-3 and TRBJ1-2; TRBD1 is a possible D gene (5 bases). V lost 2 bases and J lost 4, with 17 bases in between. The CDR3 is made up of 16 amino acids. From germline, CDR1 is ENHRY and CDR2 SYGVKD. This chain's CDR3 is CAISEPGYRFAYGYTF. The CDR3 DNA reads TGTGCCATCAGTGAGCCAGGGTACAGGTTTGCCTATGGCTACACCTTC.

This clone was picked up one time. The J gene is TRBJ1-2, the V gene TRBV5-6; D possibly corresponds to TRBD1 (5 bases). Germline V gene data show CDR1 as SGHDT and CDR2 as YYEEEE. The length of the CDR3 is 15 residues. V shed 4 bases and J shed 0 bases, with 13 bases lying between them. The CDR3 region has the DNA TGTGCCAGCAGCGAAGACCTCAGGGCTAACTATGGCTACACCTTC. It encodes CASSEDLRANYGYTF. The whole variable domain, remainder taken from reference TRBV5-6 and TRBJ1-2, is DAGVTQSPTHLIKTRGQQVTLRCSPKSGHDTVSWYQQALGQGPQFIFQYYEEEERQRGNFPDRFSGHQFPNYSSELNVNALLLGDSALYLCASSEDLRANYGYTFGSGTRLTVV.

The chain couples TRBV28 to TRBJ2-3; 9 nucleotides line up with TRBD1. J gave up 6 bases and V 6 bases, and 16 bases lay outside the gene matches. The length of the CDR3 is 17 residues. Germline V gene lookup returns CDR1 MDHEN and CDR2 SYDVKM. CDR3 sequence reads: CASRSGAGQGFLDTQYF. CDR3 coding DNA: TGTGCCAGCAGATCTGGGGCGGGACAGGGATTTTTGGATACGCAGTATTTT.

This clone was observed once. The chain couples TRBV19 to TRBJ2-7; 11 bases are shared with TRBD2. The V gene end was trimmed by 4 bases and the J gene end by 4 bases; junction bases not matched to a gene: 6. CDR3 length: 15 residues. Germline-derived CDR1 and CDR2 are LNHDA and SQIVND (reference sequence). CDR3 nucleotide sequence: TGTGCCAGTAGTAGCCCGGGACTAGCGGATTACGAGCAGTACTTC. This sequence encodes CASSSPGLADYEQYF.

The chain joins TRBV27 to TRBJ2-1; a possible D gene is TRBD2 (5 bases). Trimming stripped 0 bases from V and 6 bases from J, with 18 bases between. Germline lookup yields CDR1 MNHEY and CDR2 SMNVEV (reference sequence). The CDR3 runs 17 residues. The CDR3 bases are TGTGCCAGCAGTTTATCCGTTCCCGGGTTAGGAGGCAATGAGCAGTTCTTC. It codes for CASSLSVPGLGGNEQFF.

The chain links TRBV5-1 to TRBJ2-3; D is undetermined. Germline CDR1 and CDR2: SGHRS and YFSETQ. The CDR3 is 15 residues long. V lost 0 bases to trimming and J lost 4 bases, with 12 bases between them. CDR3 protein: CASSLVVDYSDTQYF. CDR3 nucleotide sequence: TGCGCCAGCAGCTTGGTGGTAGATTATTCAGATACGCAGTATTTT.

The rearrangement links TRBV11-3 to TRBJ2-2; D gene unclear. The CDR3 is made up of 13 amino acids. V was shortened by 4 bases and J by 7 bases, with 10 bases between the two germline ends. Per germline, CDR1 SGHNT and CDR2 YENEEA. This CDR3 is CASSSHHSGELFF. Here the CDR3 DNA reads TGTGCCAGCAGCTCGCACCATAGCGGGGAGCTGTTTTTT.

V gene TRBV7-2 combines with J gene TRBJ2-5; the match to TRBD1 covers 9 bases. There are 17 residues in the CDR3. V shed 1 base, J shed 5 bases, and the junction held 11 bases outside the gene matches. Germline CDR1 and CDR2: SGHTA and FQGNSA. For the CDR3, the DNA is TGTGCCAGCAGCTTAGTACTTGGACAGGGGTTTGGTGAGACCCAGTACTTC. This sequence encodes CASSLVLGQGFGETQYF. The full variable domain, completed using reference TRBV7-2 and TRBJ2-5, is GAGVSQSPSNKVTEKGKDVELRCDPISGHTALYWYRQSLGQGLEFLIYFQGNSAPDKSGLPSDRFSAERTGGSVSTLTIQRTQQEDSAVYLCASSLVLGQGFGETQYFGPGTRLLVL.

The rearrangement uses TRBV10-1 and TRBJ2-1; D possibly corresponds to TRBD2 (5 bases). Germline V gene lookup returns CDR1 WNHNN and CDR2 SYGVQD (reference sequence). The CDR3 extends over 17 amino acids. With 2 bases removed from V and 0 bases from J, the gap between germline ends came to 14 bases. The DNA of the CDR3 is TGCGCCAGCAGTGAGCCGGAGCGGAAAAGCTCCTACAATGAGCAGTTCTTC. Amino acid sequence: CASSEPERKSSYNEQFF.